These T cell receptor beta chains were read from a single sample in a study of vaccination and CD4 T cells after COVID-19. Antigens of these TCRs are unknown. TCRdb recomputed calls from the PCR reads with MiXCR, one row per CDR3 protein. The sample shows a few thousand distinct CDR3 sequences, roughly a quarter of them seen only once. The input for sequencing was CD4+ T cells from blood, cultured in vitro, taken after SARS-CoV-2 vaccination. These receptors came from a human donor who had recovered from COVID-19. Both conserved end residues are part of each CDR3. Each record gives: D gene, J gene, clone size, V gene, CDR3 protein, CDR3 DNA. D genes are given only for firm matches. For some rows the clone size is stated as once, few or many, or as a class when expanded; others skip it.

>NA|TRBJ2-7|medium-sized|TRBV28
CASSTSSYEQYF
TGTGCCAGCAGTACCAGTTCCTACGAGCAGTACTTC
>NA|TRBJ1-6|NA|TRBV7-9
CASSRDRGFYNSPLHF
TGTGCCAGCAGCCGGGATCGGGGCTTCTATAATTCACCCCTCCACTTT
>TRBD1|TRBJ2-3|NA|TRBV24-1
CATSDSDRASTDTQYF
TGTGCCACCAGTGATTCGGACAGGGCTAGCACAGATACGCAGTATTTT
>NA|TRBJ2-7|NA|TRBV5-4
CASSLKGFPGEQYF
TGTGCCAGCAGCTTGAAGGGCTTCCCCGGAGAGCAGTACTTC
>NA|TRBJ2-5|few|TRBV27
CASSWERQETQYF
TGTGCCAGCAGTTGGGAGCGGCAAGAGACCCAGTACTTC
>TRBD1|TRBJ2-7|large|TRBV7-6
CASSYGQGLTYEQYF
TGTGCCAGCAGCTACGGACAGGGCCTTACCTACGAGCAGTACTTC
>NA|TRBJ2-7|once|TRBV6-5
CANSYSALGSYEQYF
TGTGCCAACAGTTACTCGGCCCTAGGGTCCTACGAGCAGTACTTC
>TRBD2|TRBJ2-3|NA|TRBV7-9
CASSLLGKLAGAEDTQYF
TGTGCCAGCAGCTTATTGGGTAAACTAGCGGGGGCCGAAGATACGCAGTATTTT
>TRBD1|TRBJ1-1|NA|TRBV6-2/TRBV6-3
CASRRARGREAFF
TGTGCCAGCAGACGCGCCAGGGGGAGAGAAGCTTTCTTT
>NA|TRBJ1-5|NA|TRBV4-2
CASSQGSGQINQPQHF
TGTGCCAGCAGCCAGGGGAGCGGACAGATAAATCAGCCCCAGCATTTT
>NA|TRBJ2-1|NA|TRBV19
CASSRGGDYNEQFF
TGTGCCAGTAGTAGGGGTGGCGACTACAATGAGCAGTTCTTC
>NA|TRBJ2-3|few|TRBV7-9
CASSSARAVRTDTQYF
TGTGCCAGCAGCTCCGCCAGGGCGGTCCGCACAGATACGCAGTATTTT
>NA|TRBJ2-7|medium-sized|TRBV20-1
CSATAMTGDYEQYF
TGCAGTGCCACAGCTATGACAGGTGATTACGAGCAGTACTTC
>TRBD1|TRBJ1-6|medium-sized|TRBV7-3
CASSSTGGGSPLHF
TGTGCCAGCAGCTCGACAGGGGGCGGTTCACCCCTCCACTTT
>NA|TRBJ2-5|NA|TRBV5-4
CASSQKDGHQETQYF
TGTGCCAGCAGCCAAAAAGACGGCCACCAAGAGACCCAGTACTTC
>NA|TRBJ1-2|NA|TRBV7-3
CASSLNPPLGRDSNYGYTF
TGTGCCAGCAGCTTAAACCCTCCCCTGGGCAGGGATAGTAACTATGGCTACACCTTC
>NA|TRBJ2-1|NA|TRBV18
CASSPGQAVLF
TGTGCCAGCTCACCAGGTCAAGCAGTCCTCTTC
>TRBD2|TRBJ2-7|few|TRBV4-2
CASSQEAVGGGFYEQYF
TGTGCCAGCAGCCAAGAAGCGGTCGGGGGGGGCTTCTACGAGCAGTACTTC
>TRBD2|TRBJ2-3|NA|TRBV4-1
CASSQELLAGVNTQYF
TGCGCCAGCAGCCAAGAACTGCTAGCGGGGGTGAATACGCAGTATTTT
>TRBD1|TRBJ2-7|NA|TRBV6-6
CAGRPGQGNYEQYF
TGTGCCGGCAGGCCCGGACAGGGTAACTACGAGCAGTACTTC
>NA|TRBJ2-7|medium-sized|TRBV28
CASSYGTYEQYF
TGTGCCAGCAGTTACGGCACCTACGAGCAGTACTTC
>TRBD1|TRBJ2-4|NA|TRBV7-2
CASSPLGRDRDDIQYF
TGTGCCAGCAGCCCTCTTGGGAGGGACAGGGACGACATTCAGTACTTC
>NA|TRBJ2-7|few|TRBV5-1
CASSLGGSAYEQYF
TGCGCCAGCAGCTTGGGAGGGTCGGCCTACGAGCAGTACTTC
>TRBD1|TRBJ2-7|medium-sized|TRBV6-5
CASSSSTGIGYEQYF
TGTGCCAGCAGTTCCTCGACAGGGATTGGCTACGAGCAGTACTTC
>NA|TRBJ2-3|medium-sized|TRBV7-2
CASSLGMTPIDTQYF
TGTGCCAGCAGCTTAGGGATGACCCCGATAGATACGCAGTATTTT
>NA|TRBJ1-1|NA|TRBV7-2
CASSPAAANTEAFF
TGTGCCAGCAGCCCCGCGGCGGCTAACACTGAAGCTTTCTTT
>NA|TRBJ2-7|few|TRBV29-1
CSVAGQTSYEQYF
TGCAGCGTTGCGGGACAAACCTCCTACGAGCAGTACTTC
>NA|TRBJ2-6|NA|TRBV7-2
CASSPGPVGANVLTF
TGTGCCAGCAGCCCCGGCCCAGTTGGGGCCAACGTCCTGACTTTC
>TRBD2|TRBJ2-1|medium-sized|TRBV7-9
CASSPSGGNEQFF
TGTGCCAGCAGCCCGAGCGGGGGCAATGAGCAGTTCTTC
>NA|TRBJ1-1|few|TRBV20-1
CSARDSPEAFF
TGCAGTGCTAGAGACAGTCCTGAAGCTTTCTTT
>NA|TRBJ1-2|few|TRBV24-1
CATSAEGRWGGYTF
TGTGCCACCAGTGCCGAGGGACGGTGGGGTGGCTACACCTTC
>TRBD1|TRBJ2-5|medium-sized|TRBV7-2
CASSPPSPTGDETQYF
TGTGCCAGCAGCCCACCCAGCCCGACAGGGGACGAGACCCAGTACTTC
>TRBD2|TRBJ2-1|NA|TRBV6-1
CASIRLAGTEQFF
TGTGCCAGCATTAGACTAGCGGGGACTGAGCAGTTCTTC
>TRBD1|TRBJ1-1|NA|TRBV20-1
CSASFGQGNTEAFF
TGCAGTGCTAGTTTCGGACAGGGGAACACTGAAGCTTTCTTT
>TRBD1|TRBJ2-6|few|TRBV19
CASSRDSSGANVLTF
TGTGCCAGTAGTAGGGACAGCTCTGGGGCCAACGTCCTGACTTTC
>TRBD2|TRBJ2-1|few|TRBV28
CASSLWASGGRHNEQFF
TGTGCCAGCAGTTTATGGGCTAGCGGGGGGCGACACAATGAGCAGTTCTTC
>NA|TRBJ1-5|NA|TRBV10-2
CASRGAGVDQPQHF
TGCGCCAGCAGGGGGGCAGGGGTGGATCAGCCCCAGCATTTT
>NA|TRBJ1-5|NA|TRBV6-1
CASSTQGSRQPQHF
TGTGCCAGCAGTACCCAGGGTTCTAGACAGCCCCAGCATTTT
>TRBD1|TRBJ2-5|medium-sized|TRBV15
CATSRSNSGGETQYF
TGTGCCACCAGCAGGTCAAACTCAGGGGGAGAGACCCAGTACTTC
>TRBD1|TRBJ2-3|few|TRBV7-2
CASSLSNRGIDTQYF
TGTGCCAGCAGCTTAAGTAACAGGGGAATAGATACGCAGTATTTT
>NA|TRBJ2-5|NA|TRBV2
CASTGQGTQYF
TGTGCCAGTACGGGGCAGGGGACCCAGTACTTC
>TRBD1|TRBJ1-2|few|TRBV20-1
CSAPGTGLHYGYTF
TGCAGTGCTCCCGGGACAGGACTGCACTATGGCTACACCTTC
>NA|TRBJ2-7|few|TRBV5-1
CASSFQGLGEQYF
TGCGCCAGCAGCTTTCAGGGGCTGGGCGAGCAGTACTTC
>NA|TRBJ1-2|NA|TRBV7-9
CASSTKRPSTSGRYTF
NA
>TRBD1|TRBJ2-1|few|TRBV6-1
CASRSGTGGNEQFF
TGTGCCAGCAGGTCCGGGACAGGGGGCAATGAGCAGTTCTTC
>TRBD1|TRBJ1-2|NA|TRBV20-1
CSARGTGGAVGYTF
TGCAGTGCTAGAGGGACAGGGGGCGCGGTTGGCTACACCTTC
>NA|TRBJ1-1|NA|TRBV20-1
CSAREARRANTEAFF
TGCAGTGCTAGAGAAGCACGACGGGCGAACACTGAAGCTTTCTTT
>NA|TRBJ1-3|NA|TRBV20-1
CSARTRNTIYF
TGCAGTGCGAGGACCCGAAACACCATATATTTT
>NA|TRBJ2-7|NA|TRBV24-1
CATSSGRAYEQYF
TGTGCCACCAGCTCCGGGAGAGCCTACGAGCAGTACTTC
>NA|TRBJ1-6|NA|TRBV5-4
CASSPGTTYNSPLHF
TGTGCCAGCAGCCCAGGGACCACCTATAATTCACCCCTCCACTTT
>NA|TRBJ2-3|NA|TRBV28
CASSGLRGADTQYF
TGTGCCAGCAGTGGACTAAGAGGGGCAGATACGCAGTATTTT
>TRBD2|TRBJ2-2|NA|TRBV7-6
CASSLREGTGELFF
TGTGCCAGCAGCTTAAGGGAGGGAACCGGGGAGCTGTTTTTT
>NA|TRBJ1-5|few|TRBV19
CASSIDPRPPNQPQHF
TGTGCCAGTAGTATAGATCCTCGTCCCCCAAATCAGCCCCAGCATTTT